This T cell receptor (beta chain) was profiled in a study of identical twins. General study findings and limits: Beta out-of-frame sequences displayed a weaker excess of sharing between twins. The study based its conclusions on cross-sectional statistical analysis and did not follow the same donors.

A universal primer site was added by template switching, and unique molecular identifiers were carried by the cDNA. Each CDR3 protein gets one entry after TCRdb re-called the 5' RACE reads with MiXCR. Of under 500,000 distinct CDR3 sequences in the sample, around 15% were seen once. This clonotype was seen more than once but under ten times. The antigen is not known. The CDR3 has 13 residues. Germline CDR1 reads DFQATT; CDR2 reads SNEGSKA (reference sequence). V lost 2 bases to trimming and J lost 0 bases, with 8 bases between them. The data also belong to a second study, concerning yellow fever vaccine responses in identical twins.

The clonotype comes from a young woman in good health. Specimen: CD4+ T cells sorted from blood. The gene calls are TRBV20-1 and TRBJ2-7; no reliable D call. CDR3 DNA sequence: TGCAGTGCTAGAAAGACTGGCTCCTACGAGCAGTACTTC. Its translation: CSARKTGSYEQYF.